The TCR beta chain under discussion was sequenced for a study of blood T cell repertoires in COVID-19 (TCRdb year 2020). About the investigation overall: Samples from collaborators originated in the United States, Italy and Spain and spanned both the acute and convalescent phases of COVID-19. Samples came from the ongoing ImmuneRACE study (first 160 participants) plus 1,254 subjects from 6 global collaborators. The dataset comprised deeply sampled blood TCRbeta repertoires from subjects exposed to, actively infected with, or recovered from COVID-19. The material from the prospective study consisted of cDNA or gDNA derived from T cells, B-cell-depleted T cells, or PBMCs. Sample metadata almost always included a de-identified subject ID, COVID-19 status, age in years and sex. Where available, HLA class I and class II types were obtained from metadata supplied by the sample provider rather than from assay-based typing. The repertoires were released in a freely available public database intended as a resource for research on the immune response to SARS-CoV-2.

Broad study findings and their caveats: Clinical and demographic metadata were provided uncurated, with the amount varying by source and participant.

On this clone itself: Its cognate antigen has yet to be identified. No per-base quality is available; no much larger clone lies one base away.

TCRbeta CDR3 regions were amplified from genomic DNA by means of the immunoSEQ Assay, a bias-controlled multiplex PCR. In the paper's pipeline: Nucleated cell counts per sample were estimated from amplification of reference gene primers within the assay. Sequence reads were collapsed and filtered to measure the absolute abundance of every unique TCRbeta CDR3 rearrangement. For each sample, productive Simpson clonality was calculated as the square root of Simpson's diversity index across productive rearrangements. TCRdb took this table from immuneACCESS and kept in-frame rearrangements with V and J called. Such tables lack part of the clones; where checked against another copy, unresolved V genes explain under half of the gap, and the rest is unexplained. Clone size and V and J calls were adopted from that table, with D and trimming inferred from the DNA. Within this sample are about 140,000 clones, with approximately 88% of them counted one time only. Around 1.7% of the sample is in the top ten clones.

From a lookup of the germline V gene (reference sequence), CDR1 and CDR2 are LNHDA and SQIVND. A distance of 21 bases separates the germline ends of V and J, which lose 3 bases and 6 bases respectively. The cysteine opens and the phenylalanine closes a CDR3 of 16 amino acids. The read is trimmed to its CDR3 DNA, 48 bases read in frame from base 1. Collaborating institutions collected whole blood in K2EDTA tubes following their own protocols. For TCRbeta analysis, collaborators shipped samples in one of three forms: frozen whole blood, isolated PBMCs, or DNA extracted from either of those sample types.

Sequencing was carried out using peripheral blood. The rearrangement joined TRBV19 to TRBJ2-7; a tentative D match to TRBD2 spans 5 bases. This receptor was obtained from a woman in her fifties or sixties with acute or convalescent COVID-19. The CDR3 reads as follows: CASSIQPGYFQVEQYF. The bases read TGTGCCAGTAGTATCCAGCCGGGATACTTCCAGGTCGAGCAGTACTTC.